This record concerns one T cell receptor (beta chain) sequence. The sample belongs to a study of blood T cell repertoires in COVID-19. Study-wide background: Sites across the United States, Italy and Spain contributed samples from acute and convalescent COVID-19.

Original analysis: Amplified reference gene primers provided the basis for estimating nucleated cell counts. Profiled with immunoSEQ multiplex PCR; TCRdb holds only in-frame clones, not every one. That table furnishes V, J and clone size, whereas the DNA furnished D and trimming. The repertoire has approximately 270,000 clones, approximately 86% of them found once; the top ten carry around 9%. Trimming stripped 0 bases from V and 5 bases from J, with 9 bases between. In germline, CDR1 is SGHRS, CDR2 YFSETQ. The CDR3 extends over 14 amino acids. Sample: peripheral blood. The chain carries TRBV5-1 and TRBJ1-5, with D unresolved. The TCR originated in a man aged 35-49 years with active or convalescent COVID-19. CDR3 bases: TGCGCCAGCAGCTTGGGCGGATCCCATCAGCCCCAGCATTTT. It specifies CASSLGGSHQPQHF. The full variable domain, completed using reference TRBV5-1 and TRBJ1-5, is KAGVTQTPRYLIKTRGQQVTLSCSPISGHRSVSWYQQTPGQGLQFLFEYFSETQRNKGNFPGRFSGRQFSNSRSEMNVSTLELGDSALYLCASSLGGSHQPQHFGDGTRLSIL.